This T cell receptor (beta chain) was obtained from a study of cytomegalovirus exposure and HLA in healthy donors. Study-wide findings and caveats: Rare TCR sequences dominated, though some public TCRs recurred in many donors. Most CMV-associated TCR beta chains appeared HLA-restricted in a later analysis.

Trimming stripped 3 bases from V and 2 bases from J, with 15 bases between. The germline gives CDR1 SGHDT, CDR2 YYEEEE. The length of the CDR3 is 15 residues. Notes on this clone: Its matching antigen is unknown.

Primers included in the PCR were 60 Vbeta and 13 Jbeta primers. Per the authors' pipeline: Roughly 10 million shared chains were among some 75 million unique TCR beta chains counted in a later analysis. Only in-frame clones appear in the TCRdb table, and some are missing; sequencing was by immunoSEQ multiplex PCR. V, J and clone size are taken as reported in that table, and D and trimming were inferred from the DNA itself. The sample yields 70,000 to 95,000 clones, approximately 80% seen once. Participants comprised healthy donors of bone marrow. The clonotype comes from a man aged 18 to 35 in good health and CMV-seronegative. This chain links TRBV5-6 with TRBJ2-7; D gene unclear. What was sequenced was PBMCs. CDR3 sequence: CASSYNPGPTYEQYF. Written as DNA, the CDR3 is TGTGCCAGCAGCTACAATCCAGGCCCCACCTACGAGCAGTACTTC.